This T cell receptor beta chain is drawn from a study of graft-versus-host responses after intestinal transplantation. For the study at large: Multivisceral, liver-intestinal, or isolated intestinal grafts were transplanted into recipients.

TCRdb's copy holds only in-frame clones and misses some; the assay was immunoSEQ multiplex PCR. The sample lists around 100,000 clones, roughly 87% occurring once. General observations from the study: Circulating GvH clone levels at their peak were associated with HvG declines (early post-transplant).

As concerns this clone: Its specificity is not known.

This material consisted of unstimulated CD4+ T cells sorted from spleen or lymph node cells, taken before transplant. This sequence was found in a human donor who was the organ donor for an intestinal transplant.

The chain's CDR3 is CASSLAKKGEQFF. The CDR3 DNA follows: TGTGCCAGCAGCTTAGCGAAGAAAGGGGAGCAGTTCTTC. The chain couples TRBV7-2 to TRBJ2-1, with no clear D. Looked up from germline, CDR1 is SGHTA and CDR2 is FQGNSA. CDR3 length: 13 residues. V lost 0 bases, J lost 10 bases, and 10 bases lay in between.